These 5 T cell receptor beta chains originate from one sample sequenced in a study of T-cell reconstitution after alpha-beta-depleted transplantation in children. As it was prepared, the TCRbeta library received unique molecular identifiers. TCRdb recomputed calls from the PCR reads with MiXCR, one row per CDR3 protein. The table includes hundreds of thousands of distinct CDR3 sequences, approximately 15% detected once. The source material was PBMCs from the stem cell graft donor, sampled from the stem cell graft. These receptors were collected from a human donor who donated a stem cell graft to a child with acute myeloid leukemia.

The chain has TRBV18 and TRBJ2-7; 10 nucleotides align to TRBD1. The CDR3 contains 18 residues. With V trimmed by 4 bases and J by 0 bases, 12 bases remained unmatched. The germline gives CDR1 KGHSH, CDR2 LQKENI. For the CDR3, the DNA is TGTGCCAGCTCACGACAAACAATCGGGACAGGGGTCTCCTACGAGCAGTACTTC. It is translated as CASSRQTIGTGVSYEQYF.

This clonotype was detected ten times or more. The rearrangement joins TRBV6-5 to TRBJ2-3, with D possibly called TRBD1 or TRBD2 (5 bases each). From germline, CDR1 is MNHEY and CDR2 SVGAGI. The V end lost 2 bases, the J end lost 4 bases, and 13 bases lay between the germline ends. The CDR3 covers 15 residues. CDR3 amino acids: CASSYGGSGPDTQYF. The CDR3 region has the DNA TGTGCCAGCAGTTACGGGGGTTCCGGCCCAGATACGCAGTATTTT.

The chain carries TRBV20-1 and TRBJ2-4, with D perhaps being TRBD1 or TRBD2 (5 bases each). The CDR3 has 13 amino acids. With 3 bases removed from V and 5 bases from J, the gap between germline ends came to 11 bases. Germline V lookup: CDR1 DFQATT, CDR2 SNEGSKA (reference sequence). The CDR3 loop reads CSARTGTENIQYF. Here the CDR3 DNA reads TGCAGTGCTAGGACGGGGACCGAAAACATTCAGTACTTC.

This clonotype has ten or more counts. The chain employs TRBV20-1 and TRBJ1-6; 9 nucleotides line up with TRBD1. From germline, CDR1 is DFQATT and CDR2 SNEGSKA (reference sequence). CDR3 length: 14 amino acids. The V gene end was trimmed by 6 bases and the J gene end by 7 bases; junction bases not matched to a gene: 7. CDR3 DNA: TGCAGTGCCGATATTGGGACAGGGAATTCACCCCTCCACTTT. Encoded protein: CSADIGTGNSPLHF.

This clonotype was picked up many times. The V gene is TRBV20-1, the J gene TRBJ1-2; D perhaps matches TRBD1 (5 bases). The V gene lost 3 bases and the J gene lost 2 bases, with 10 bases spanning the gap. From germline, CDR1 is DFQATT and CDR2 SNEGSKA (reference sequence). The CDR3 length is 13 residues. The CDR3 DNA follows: TGCAGTGCTAGTCGAGGGGCGAACTATGGCTACACCTTC. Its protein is CSASRGANYGYTF.